One T cell receptor (beta chain) is described in this entry. The antigen it binds to is not known. No base quality information exists; no much larger clone differs at one position. Genomic DNA was isolated from the sorted cells so that the TCRbeta CDR3 region could be sequenced. The immunoSEQ Assay was used to sequence the TCRbeta CDR3 regions. TCRdb took this table from immuneACCESS and kept in-frame rearrangements with V and J called. Such tables lack part of the clones; where checked against another copy, unresolved V genes explain under half of the gap, and the rest is unexplained. For this sample the table gives about 70,000 clones, of which more than 70% were detected only once. 5% to 6.5% of the sample lies in the top ten. Patients with autoimmune disease history or receiving systemic immunosuppression were excluded from the trial. Peripheral blood for TCR sequencing was drawn from every dose cohort at baseline, at cycle 4 day 1 and at cycle 7 day 1. The samples were taken from a phase I, first-in-human, multicenter, open-label dose-escalation trial of ivuxolimab. Adults with locally advanced or metastatic melanoma, renal cell carcinoma, hepatocellular carcinoma or head and neck squamous cell carcinoma were enrolled in the trial. Before TCR sequencing, CD4+ T cells and CD8+ T cells were sorted from peripheral blood as separate populations.

The sample originates from a study of OX40 agonist ivuxolimab in advanced cancers. Regarding the research as a whole: The costimulatory receptor OX40 (CD134) was targeted by ivuxolimab, a fully human IgG2 agonistic monoclonal antibody. Intravenous ivuxolimab was administered to patients every 2 weeks at six dose levels: 0.01, 0.1, 0.3, 1.5, 3 and 10 mg/kg. Of the roughly 50 dose-escalation patients, hepatocellular carcinoma was present in about 20, melanoma in roughly 15, renal cell carcinoma in 9 and head and neck cancer in 9. In the dose-escalation cohort, nearly 85% of patients were male, and the mean age was approximately 60 years with a range of 23 to 79. Patients were allowed to have had prior anti-PD-1, anti-PD-L1 or anti-CTLA-4 therapy, and 40% of the dose-escalation patients had been treated with checkpoint inhibitors. Partial responses occurred in three dose-escalation patients: two with cutaneous melanoma and one with hepatocellular carcinoma. Peripheral TCRbeta sequencing was intended to test whether TCR sequence diversity was altered and clonal T-cell expansion was caused by ivuxolimab. The paper reports the monotherapy dose-escalation portion (N of about 51 patients) of the phase I ivuxolimab trial.

What the study reported, not specific to this receptor: The antigen specificity of the clonally expanded peripheral T cells was not determined. Low levels of normalized T-cell clonal expansion were also seen in some patients who did not respond. At doses of 0.1 to 3.0 mg/kg, clonal expansion of both CD4+ and CD8+ blood T cells was observed from baseline to week 6. In partial responders in the 0.1-3.0 mg/kg groups, normalized peripheral clonal expansion was found to be among the lowest, especially among CD8+ T cells. After ivuxolimab, more expanded clones were found on average in CD8+ T cells than in CD4+ T cells.

The CDR3 contains 15 residues, cysteine and phenylalanine counted. The sequence is cut down to CDR3 DNA, 45 bases in frame from base 1. After removal of 6 bases from V and 9 bases from J, the junction retains 14 bases not matched to a gene. CDR1 LNHDA and CDR2 SQIVND were looked up in the germline V gene (reference sequence). The sequence links TRBV19 to TRBJ2-1; 7 middle bases align to TRBD2. The receptor comes from an adult with an advanced solid tumor such as melanoma, head and neck, liver or kidney cancer. This specimen was CD4+ or CD8+ T cells sorted from blood, taken in a trial of the OX40 agonist ivuxolimab. CDR3 loop: CASSQQGGLVGEQFF. The bases are TGTGCCAGTAGCCAGCAGGGAGGACTAGTGGGTGAGCAGTTCTTC.